One and the same sample provided the 21 T cell receptor beta chains below, sequenced in a study of cytomegalovirus exposure and HLA in healthy donors (dated by TCRdb to about 2017). The library came from the immunoSEQ multiplex PCR assay. For the multiplex PCR, a mixture combining 60 forward primers for TCR Vbeta segments and 13 reverse primers for TCR Jbeta segments was used. TCRdb re-hosts the immuneACCESS table, in-frame sequences only. Its copies lack some clones; in the studies checked, an unresolved V gene accounts for under half of them, and the cause for the rest is not known. Within this sample are 130,000 or so clones, with about 70% of them counted one time only. 7.3% of the sample is in the top ten clones. Sequencing was performed on PBMCs. The receptor set was obtained from a male donor in good health and CMV-seronegative.

The CDR3 nucleotides read TGTGCCAGCAGCTTAGAAAGAGGGGGCCCCTATGGCTACACCTTC. This gives the protein CASSLERGGPYGYTF. The chain is built from TRBV7-9 and TRBJ1-2, with TRBD1 identical over 7 bases. This CDR3 spans 15 amino acids. Per the germline V gene, CDR1 is SEHNR and CDR2 is FQNEAQ (reference sequence). The junction had 6 bases not matched to a gene; V was cut back by 1 base and J by 4 bases.

The J gene is TRBJ2-1, the V gene TRBV29-1; tentative D call: TRBD1 (6 bases). Looked up from germline, CDR1 is SQVTM and CDR2 is ANQGSEA. This CDR3 is 15 amino acids long. The V end lost 4 bases, the J end lost 0 bases, and 13 bases lay between the germline ends. DNA for the CDR3: TGCAGCGTTGGTAGGGACACGAGCTCCTACAATGAGCAGTTCTTC. Protein product: CSVGRDTSSYNEQFF.

This clone was recorded only once. The genes are TRBV5-6 and TRBJ2-5; 9 bases are a match to TRBD1. V was pared by 5 bases and J by 4 bases, with 6 bases of the junction left unmatched. Per germline, CDR1 SGHDT and CDR2 YYEEEE. The CDR3 extends over 14 amino acids. The CDR3 loop reads CASRGQGRLETQYF. DNA for the CDR3: TGTGCCAGCAGGGGACAGGGCCGTTTAGAGACCCAGTACTTC.

The V call is TRBV18, the J call TRBJ1-1, with 9 bases aligning to TRBD1. The CDR3 spans 16 residues. Losses at the gene ends were 4 bases for V and 0 bases for J; bases not matched to a gene: 6. Germline V CDR1 and CDR2: KGHSH, LQKENI. The CDR3 is CASSRGQGRLNTEAFF. DNA of the CDR3: TGTGCCAGCTCACGAGGACAGGGGCGATTGAACACTGAAGCTTTCTTT.

The gene calls are TRBV4-1 and TRBJ1-2; D not resolved. Germline V CDR1 and CDR2: MGHRA, YSYEKL. Trimming removed 0 bases from V and 3 bases from J, with 11 bases in between. This CDR3 comprises 15 residues. The CDR3 nucleotides read TGCGCCAGCAGCCAAGAGCTGGGCTGGGACTATGGCTACACCTTC. It is translated as CASSQELGWDYGYTF.

The chain combines TRBV6-5 with TRBJ2-3; 8 bases are shared with TRBD1. This CDR3 contains 14 residues. Germline CDR1 MNHEY, CDR2 SVGAGI. V was pared by 4 bases and J by 2 bases, with 2 bases of the junction left unmatched. This CDR3 reads CASSWTGLTDTQYF. For the CDR3, the DNA is TGTGCCAGCAGTTGGACAGGGCTCACAGATACGCAGTATTTT.

The chain has TRBV6-5 and TRBJ2-7; 9 nucleotides align to TRBD1. CDR1 MNHEY and CDR2 SVGAGI come from the germline V gene. The CDR3 runs to 13 residues. The ends lost 5 bases at V and 6 bases at J; junction bases unmatched: 5. Written as DNA, the CDR3 is TGTGCCAGCAGTGAGGGACAGGGCCTCGAGCAGTACTTC. Its translation is CASSEGQGLEQYF.

This clone has just a few counts. This chain links TRBV11-2 with TRBJ2-3; possibly TRBD2 for D (5 bases). CDR1 is SGHAT and CDR2 is FQNNGV in the germline V gene. V dropped 6 bases and J dropped 4 bases, with 17 bases sitting between them. The CDR3 sequence is 15 residues long. This CDR3 is CASSSLLGRADTQYF. CDR3 bases: TGTGCCAGCAGTTCTCTCCTGGGGAGAGCAGATACGCAGTATTTT.

This clone was counted between two and nine times. One junction end does not reproduce the germline sequence, and a read error may be involved. V usage is TRBV7-9 and J usage is TRBJ1-4; D gene unclear. The CDR3 spans 13 residues. CDR1 is SEHNR and CDR2 is FQNEAQ in the germline V gene (reference sequence). DNA for the CDR3: TGTGCCAGCAGCTTAGAAATGTCTAAAAATCAAATGTTT. Residues: CASSLEMSKNQMF.

This rearrangement joins TRBV11-2 to TRBJ2-1, with 10 nucleotides matching TRBD2. This CDR3 is built from 17 residues. Looked up from germline, CDR1 is SGHAT and CDR2 is FQNNGV. With V trimmed by 1 base and J by 4 bases, 7 bases remained unmatched. CDR3 sequence reads: CASSLGGSGRGYNEQFF. The CDR3 DNA follows: TGTGCCAGCAGCTTAGGGGGGAGCGGGAGGGGTTACAATGAGCAGTTCTTC. Supplemented by reference TRBV11-2 and TRBJ2-1, the full variable domain reads EAGVAQSPRYKIIEKRQSVAFWCNPISGHATLYWYQQILGQGPKLLIQFQNNGVVDDSQLPKDRFSAERLKGVDSTLKIQPAKLEDSAVYLCASSLGGSGRGYNEQFFGPGTRLTVL.

The rearrangement uses TRBV5-1 and TRBJ2-3; TRBD2 is a possible D gene (6 bases). The CDR3 has 18 amino acids. The germline V gene encodes CDR1 SGHRS and CDR2 YFSETQ. V lost 3 bases, J lost 2 bases, and 22 bases lay in between. The DNA for the CDR3 is TGCGCCAGCAGCTGGATCGGGGGTCCAGAAAGGTTCACAGATACGCAGTATTTT. Translated: CASSWIGGPERFTDTQYF.

V and J are TRBV7-9 and TRBJ2-5; D gene unclear. The J call could be wrong; TRBJ2-7 is a better fit for the DNA end. CDR1 and CDR2 from the germline V gene are SEHNR and FQNEAQ (reference sequence). This CDR3 is built from 12 residues. This chain's CDR3 is CASSPALYEQYF. CDR3 nucleotide sequence: TGTGCCAGCAGCCCTGCCCTATACGAGCAGTACTTC.

J is TRBJ2-7 and V is TRBV27; the D gene is possibly TRBD1 (6 bases). Trimming pared 0 bases from V and 2 bases from J, leaving 14 bases between. CDR1 is MNHEY and CDR2 is SMNVEV in the germline V gene (reference sequence). This CDR3 contains 16 residues. The CDR3 spells CASSLSSGVDTYEQYF. CDR3 bases: TGTGCCAGCAGTTTATCATCAGGGGTCGACACCTACGAGCAGTACTTC.

The chain employs TRBV6-5 and TRBJ1-6; TRBD1 agrees at 7 bases. Trimming cost V 5 bases and J 8 bases; bases outside gene matches: 6. Germline loops: CDR1 MNHEY, CDR2 SVGAGI. The CDR3 has 14 amino acids. The CDR3 spells CASSPTGEDSPLHF. CDR3 DNA sequence: TGTGCCAGCAGTCCAACAGGGGAGGATTCACCCCTCCACTTT.

J is TRBJ1-2 and V is TRBV9; D is unclear. The ends were cut back, 3 bases at V and 0 bases at J, with 12 bases in the middle. The CDR3 is 15 amino acids. CDR1 and CDR2 (germline): SGDLS, YYNGEE. The CDR3 protein is CASSGPRKANYGYTF. The CDR3 DNA is TGTGCCAGCAGCGGGCCCAGAAAAGCTAACTATGGCTACACCTTC.

The chain joins TRBV6-5 to TRBJ1-1; D perhaps matches TRBD1 (5 bases). Trimming left V 7 bases short and J 1 base short, with 10 bases between. The CDR3 has 13 residues. CDR1 MNHEY and CDR2 SVGAGI come from the germline V gene. The CDR3 sequence: CASTHTGNTEAFF. The CDR3 DNA reads as TGTGCCAGCACCCACACAGGGAACACTGAAGCTTTCTTT.

The rearrangement links TRBV28 to TRBJ1-5; the D is unclear. Germline CDR1 MDHEN, CDR2 SYDVKM. The CDR3 totals 12 residues. V was cut by 3 bases and J by 5 bases, with 5 bases left in between. CDR3 residues: CASSLAYQPQHF. CDR3 sequence (DNA): TGTGCCAGCAGTTTGGCTTATCAGCCCCAGCATTTT.

In its sample, this clone was seen a few times. The chain has TRBV7-2 and TRBJ2-3; possibly TRBD1 for D (5 bases). CDR3 size: 15 residues. The germline V gene encodes CDR1 SGHTA and CDR2 FQGNSA. V was clipped by 5 bases and J by 2 bases, with 14 bases between them. CDR3 protein: CASSPRTGYTDTQYF. The CDR3 DNA sequence: TGTGCCAGCAGCCCAAGAACAGGTTACACAGATACGCAGTATTTT.

The CDR3 DNA reads TGTGCCAGCAGTGTGGCAGAACCCTACGAGCAGTACTTC. It translates to CASSVAEPYEQYF. This chain uses TRBV6-1 with TRBJ2-7; no clear D. Trimming pared 4 bases from V and 2 bases from J, leaving 9 bases between. The length of the CDR3 is 13 residues. CDR1 and CDR2 from the germline V gene are MNHNS and SASEGT.

This clone was seen a few times. V is TRBV2 and J is TRBJ1-3; TRBD1 might be the D (5 bases). V gave up 6 bases and J gave up 4 bases, with 10 bases separating them. The length of the CDR3 is 13 residues. Germline CDR1 SNHLY, CDR2 FYNNEI. CDR3 nucleotides: TGTGCCAGCAGGAGGGACTTCGGAAACACCATATATTTT. This gives the protein CASRRDFGNTIYF.

The rearrangement joins TRBV19 to TRBJ1-3; tentative D call: TRBD1 (5 bases). Trimming left V 6 bases short and J 1 base short, with 10 bases between. Germline V CDR1 and CDR2: LNHDA, SQIVND (reference sequence). This CDR3 has 14 residues. CDR3 loop: CASSGGRSGNTIYF. For the CDR3, the DNA is TGTGCCAGTAGCGGGGGTAGATCTGGAAACACCATATATTTT.